Reported below is one TCR beta chain. These data come from a study of OX40 agonist ivuxolimab in advanced cancers. The CDR3 is 13 amino acids. Germline CDR1 is SGHDT and CDR2 is YYEEEE. Trimming pared 4 bases from V and 4 bases from J, leaving 11 bases between. Libraries were prepared by immunoSEQ multiplex PCR; TCRdb keeps only in-frame clonotypes and omits some of them. The sample holds roughly 63,000 clones, 80% to 90% seen once. This receptor was identified in an adult with an advanced solid tumor such as melanoma, head and neck, liver or kidney cancer. This rearrangement joins TRBV5-6 to TRBJ1-2; weak D call: TRBD1 (5 bases). Sequenced material: CD4+ or CD8+ T cells sorted from blood, taken in a trial of the OX40 agonist ivuxolimab. The CDR3: CASSPGRTYGYTF. The CDR3 coding sequence is TGTGCCAGCAGCCCGGGACGGACCTATGGCTACACCTTC. Using reference TRBV5-6 and TRBJ1-2 for the parts outside the CDR3, the full variable domain is DAGVTQSPTHLIKTRGQQVTLRCSPKSGHDTVSWYQQALGQGPQFIFQYYEEEERQRGNFPDRFSGHQFPNYSSELNVNALLLGDSALYLCASSPGRTYGYTFGSGTRLTVV.